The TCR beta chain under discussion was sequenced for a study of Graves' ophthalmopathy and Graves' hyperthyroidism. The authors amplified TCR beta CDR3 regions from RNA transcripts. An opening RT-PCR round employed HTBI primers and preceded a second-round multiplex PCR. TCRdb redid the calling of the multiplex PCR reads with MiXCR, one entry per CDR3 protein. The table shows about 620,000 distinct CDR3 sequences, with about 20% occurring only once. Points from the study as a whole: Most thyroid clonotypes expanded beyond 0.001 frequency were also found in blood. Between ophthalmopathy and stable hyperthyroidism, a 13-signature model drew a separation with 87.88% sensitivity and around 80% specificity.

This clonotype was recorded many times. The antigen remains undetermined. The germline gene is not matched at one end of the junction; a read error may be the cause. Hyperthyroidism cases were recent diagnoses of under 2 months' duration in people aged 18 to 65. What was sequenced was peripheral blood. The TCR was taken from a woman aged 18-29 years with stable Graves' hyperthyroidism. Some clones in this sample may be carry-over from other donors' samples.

The chain's CDR3 is CSSSFLDRVYEQYF. In DNA form, the CDR3 reads TGTTCCAGCAGTTTCTTGGACAGGGTTTACGAGCAGTACTTC. V is TRBV27 and J is TRBJ2-7, with TRBD1 matching 8 bases. CDR3 size: 14 residues. Germline CDR1 reads MNHEY; CDR2 reads SMNVEV (reference sequence).